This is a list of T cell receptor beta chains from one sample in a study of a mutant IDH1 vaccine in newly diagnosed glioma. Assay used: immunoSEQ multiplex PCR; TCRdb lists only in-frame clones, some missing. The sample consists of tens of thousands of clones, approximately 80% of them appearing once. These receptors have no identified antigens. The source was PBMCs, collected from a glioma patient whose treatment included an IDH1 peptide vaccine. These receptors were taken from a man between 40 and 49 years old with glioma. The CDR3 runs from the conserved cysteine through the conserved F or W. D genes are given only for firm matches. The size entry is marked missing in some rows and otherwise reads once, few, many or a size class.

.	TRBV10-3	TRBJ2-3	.	CAISEWGASTDTQYF	TGTGCCATCAGTGAATGGGGAGCTAGCACAGATACGCAGTATTTT
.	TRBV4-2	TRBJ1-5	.	CASSQEEDAGRNQPQHF	TGTGCCAGCAGCCAAGAGGAGGATGCCGGCCGCAATCAGCCCCAGCATTTT
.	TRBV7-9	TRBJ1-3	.	CASSLVGNTIYF	TGTGCCAGCAGCTTAGTCGGAAACACCATATATTTT
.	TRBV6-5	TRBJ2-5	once	CASSYAVVATQYF	TGTGCCAGCAGTTACGCGGTCGTGGCGACCCAGTACTTC
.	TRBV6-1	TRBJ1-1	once	CASSEHSVNTEAFF	TGTGCCAGCAGTGAACATTCAGTGAACACTGAAGCTTTCTTT
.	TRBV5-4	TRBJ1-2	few	CASSLDRGFGYTF	TGTGCCAGCAGCTTGGACAGAGGGTTTGGCTACACCTTC
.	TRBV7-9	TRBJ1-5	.	CASSLGALMEPQHF	TGTGCCAGCAGCTTAGGGGCGTTAATGGAGCCCCAGCATTTT
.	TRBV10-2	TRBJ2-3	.	CASSHGPSTDTQYF	TGCGCCAGCAGTCACGGACCTAGCACAGATACGCAGTATTTT
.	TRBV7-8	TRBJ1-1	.	CASSGPFPGEEAFF	TGTGCCAGCAGCGGGCCGTTTCCAGGGGAGGAAGCTTTCTTT
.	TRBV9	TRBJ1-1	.	CASSVVRGGTEAFF	TGTGCCAGCAGCGTAGTGAGGGGAGGCACTGAAGCTTTCTTT
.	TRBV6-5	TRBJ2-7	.	CASSYSDRYEQYF	TGTGCCAGCAGTTACTCGGACCGCTACGAGCAGTACTTC
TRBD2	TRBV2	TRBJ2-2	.	CASSEVGAGANTGELFF	TGTGCCAGCAGTGAAGTTGGAGCGGGGGCCAACACCGGGGAGCTGTTTTTT
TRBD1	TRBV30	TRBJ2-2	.	CACHGQANTGELFF	TGTGCCTGTCACGGACAGGCGAACACCGGGGAGCTGTTTTTT
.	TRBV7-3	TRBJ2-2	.	CASSSYTGELFF	TGTGCCAGCAGCTCTTACACCGGGGAGCTGTTTTTT
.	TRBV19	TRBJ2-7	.	CATSRQALRGEQYF	TGTGCCACCTCCAGGCAGGCGCTCCGGGGCGAGCAGTACTTC
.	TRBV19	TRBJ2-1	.	CAARRDSSYNEQFF	TGTGCCGCCCGCCGGGACTCCTCCTACAATGAGCAGTTCTTC
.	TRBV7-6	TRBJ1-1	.	CASSLPPWGANTEAFF	TGTGCCAGCAGCTTACCCCCTTGGGGGGCGAACACTGAAGCTTTCTTT
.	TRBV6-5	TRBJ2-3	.	CASRRADTQYF	TGTGCCTCTCGGCGGGCAGATACGCAGTATTTT
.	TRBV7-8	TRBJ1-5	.	CASSPRGNQPQHF	TGTGCCAGCAGCCCCAGGGGAAATCAGCCCCAGCATTTT
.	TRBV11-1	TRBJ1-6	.	CASNGTPGILNSPLHF	TGTGCCAGCAACGGAACCCCCGGGATTCTGAATTCACCCCTCCACTTT
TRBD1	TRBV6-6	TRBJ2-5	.	CASSWGQGAGQETQYF	TGTGCCAGCAGCTGGGGACAGGGGGCCGGACAAGAGACCCAGTACTTC
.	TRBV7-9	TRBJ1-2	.	CASSWEVGSYTF	TGTGCCAGCAGCTGGGAAGTGGGGAGCTACACCTTC
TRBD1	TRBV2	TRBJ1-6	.	CASSEWTGSYSPLHF	TGTGCCAGCAGTGAGTGGACAGGGAGTTATTCACCCCTCCACTTT
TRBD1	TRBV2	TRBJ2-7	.	CASGAGTGGYEQYF	TGTGCCAGCGGGGCCGGGACAGGGGGATACGAGCAGTACTTC
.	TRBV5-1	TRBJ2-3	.	CASSSGPSTDTQYF	TGCGCCAGCAGCTCCGGACCGAGCACAGATACGCAGTATTTT
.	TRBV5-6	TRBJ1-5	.	CASSLGSQASNQPQHF	TGTGCCAGCAGCTTGGGGTCCCAGGCCAGCAATCAGCCCCAGCATTTT
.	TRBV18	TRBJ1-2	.	CASSPGQTLLNYGYTF	TGTGCCAGCTCACCAGGACAGACCCTGCTTAACTATGGCTACACCTTC
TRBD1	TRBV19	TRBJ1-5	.	CAARQGDGNQPQHF	TGTGCCGCTAGACAGGGGGACGGCAATCAGCCCCAGCATTTT
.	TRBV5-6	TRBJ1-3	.	CASSRAGSSGNTIYF	TGTGCCAGCAGCCGCGCCGGGAGCTCTGGAAACACCATATATTTT
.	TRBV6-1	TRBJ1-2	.	CASSEANGAVYGYTF	TGTGCCAGCAGTGAAGCTAACGGAGCCGTTTATGGCTACACCTTC
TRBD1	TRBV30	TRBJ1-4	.	CALDRGGEKLFF	TGTGCCTTGGACAGGGGAGGGGAAAAACTGTTTTTT
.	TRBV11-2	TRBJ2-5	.	CASSLGGIQETQYF	TGTGCCAGCAGCCTGGGGGGTATCCAAGAGACCCAGTACTTC
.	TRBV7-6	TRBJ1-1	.	CASSLSWQNTEAFF	TGTGCCAGCAGCTTATCGTGGCAGAACACTGAAGCTTTCTTT
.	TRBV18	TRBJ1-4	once	CASSSILTGTNEKLFF	TGTGCCAGCTCATCTATATTGACGGGAACTAATGAAAAACTGTTTTTT
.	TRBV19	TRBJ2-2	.	CASSILQSPLNTGELFF	TGTGCCAGTAGTATATTGCAGTCTCCCCTGAACACCGGGGAGCTGTTTTTT
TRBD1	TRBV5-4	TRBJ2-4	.	CASSRDSKNIQYF	TGTGCCAGCTCGAGGGACAGCAAAAACATTCAGTACTTC
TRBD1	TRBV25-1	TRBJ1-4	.	CASSNGQGASEKLFF	TGTGCCAGCAGTAACGGACAGGGGGCGTCTGAAAAACTGTTTTTT
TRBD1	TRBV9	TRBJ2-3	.	CASSTRQGGDTQYF	TGTGCCAGCAGCACACGACAGGGGGGCGATACGCAGTATTTT
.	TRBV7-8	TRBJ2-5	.	CASSSNRQETQYF	TGTGCCAGCAGCTCTAACCGGCAAGAGACCCAGTACTTC
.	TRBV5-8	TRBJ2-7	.	CASSLRGASYEQYF	TGTGCCAGCAGCTTGCGGGGGGCCTCCTACGAGCAGTACTTC
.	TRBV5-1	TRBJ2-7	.	CASSPPLQGLGEQYF	TGCGCCAGCAGCCCTCCCCTCCAGGGGTTGGGCGAGCAGTACTTC
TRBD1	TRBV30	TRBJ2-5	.	CAWSVPHNRGRETQYF	TGTGCCTGGAGTGTACCCCATAACAGGGGGCGAGAGACCCAGTACTTC